A selection of T cell receptor beta chains follows, all from one sample in a study of cytomegalovirus exposure and HLA in healthy donors. The protocol was immunoSEQ multiplex PCR, while the TCRdb copy is restricted to in-frame clones and leaves out a portion. This sample yields 100,000 to 150,000 clones, of which about three quarters are seen a single time; approximately 3.8% belongs to the top ten. Sequenced: PBMCs. Receptor source: a man aged 25 to 45 in good health and CMV-seronegative. The CDR3 runs from the conserved cysteine through the conserved F or W. The D gene is left open where the match is weak. The size of a clone is reported for some rows only, either as once, few or many, or as a class for expanded clones.

CDR3 length: 13; D gene: .; J gene: TRBJ1-5; V gene: TRBV15; clone size: few; CDR3 DNA: TGTGCCACCAGCAGAGTAAGCAATCAGCCCCAGCATTTT; CDR3 protein: CATSRVSNQPQHF
CDR3 length: 13; D gene: .; J gene: TRBJ1-4; V gene: TRBV7-9; clone size: few; CDR3 DNA: TGTGCCAGCAGCTCCGGGACAAATGAAAAACTGTTTTTT; CDR3 protein: CASSSGTNEKLFF
CDR3 length: 12; D gene: .; J gene: TRBJ2-1; V gene: TRBV9; clone size: .; CDR3 DNA: TGTGCCAGCAGCGCCGTTGGGAGTGAGCAGTTCTTC; CDR3 protein: CASSAVGSEQFF
CDR3 length: 16; D gene: TRBD2; J gene: TRBJ2-7; V gene: TRBV5-1; clone size: .; CDR3 DNA: TGCGCCAGCAGCGCGCGGACTAGCGGGGGGGTGAGCGAGCAGTACTTC; CDR3 protein: CASSARTSGGVSEQYF
CDR3 length: 13; D gene: .; J gene: TRBJ1-2; V gene: TRBV5-1; clone size: .; CDR3 DNA: TGCGCCAGCAGCTTACAGGCTAACTATGGCTACACCTTC; CDR3 protein: CASSLQANYGYTF
CDR3 length: 12; D gene: TRBD1; J gene: TRBJ2-5; V gene: TRBV6-5; clone size: .; CDR3 DNA: TGTGCCAGCAGCGACAGGGGTGGTGAGCAGTACTTC; CDR3 protein: CASSDRGGEQYF
CDR3 length: 13; D gene: TRBD1; J gene: TRBJ2-7; V gene: TRBV5-6; clone size: .; CDR3 DNA: TGTGCCAGCAGCCGGGACAGGGAGGGCGAGCAGTACTTC; CDR3 protein: CASSRDREGEQYF
CDR3 length: 14; D gene: TRBD2; J gene: TRBJ2-5; V gene: TRBV7-9; clone size: .; CDR3 DNA: TGTGCCAGCAGCTCCCGGGACTATGTAAAGACCCAGTACTTC; CDR3 protein: CASSSRDYVKTQYF
CDR3 length: 13; D gene: TRBD1; J gene: TRBJ2-3; V gene: TRBV10-1; clone size: .; CDR3 DNA: TGCGCCAGTGGACAGGGGTCCACAGATACGCAGTATTTT; CDR3 protein: CASGQGSTDTQYF
CDR3 length: 16; D gene: TRBD1; J gene: TRBJ2-5; V gene: TRBV5-4; clone size: .; CDR3 DNA: TGTGCCAGCAGCCCTGGGGTTGGCGACAGGGTTGGCGGGCAGTACTTC; CDR3 protein: CASSPGVGDRVGGQYF
CDR3 length: 13; D gene: .; J gene: TRBJ1-1; V gene: TRBV11-2; clone size: few; CDR3 DNA: TGTGCCAGCAGCTTGGACAGTGAGAATGAAGCTTTCTTT; CDR3 protein: CASSLDSENEAFF
CDR3 length: 16; D gene: TRBD1; J gene: TRBJ2-7; V gene: TRBV5-1; clone size: .; CDR3 DNA: TGCGCCAGCAGCCGACGGACAGGTGGGGAGTTTTACGAGCAGTACTTC; CDR3 protein: CASSRRTGGEFYEQYF
CDR3 length: 16; D gene: .; J gene: TRBJ1-3; V gene: TRBV9; clone size: .; CDR3 DNA: TGTGCCAGCAGCCTTCAGGGGCTGAGCTCTGGAAACACCATATATTTT; CDR3 protein: CASSLQGLSSGNTIYF
CDR3 length: 18; D gene: .; J gene: TRBJ1-6; V gene: TRBV4-3; clone size: .; CDR3 DNA: TGCGCCAGCAGCCAAGATCTAGACAGCGAATCCTATAATTCACCCCTCCACTTT; CDR3 protein: CASSQDLDSESYNSPLHF
CDR3 length: 16; D gene: TRBD1; J gene: TRBJ2-2; V gene: TRBV28; clone size: .; CDR3 DNA: TGTGCCAGCAGTTTGGCCGGGACAGGCCACACCGGGGAGCTGTTTTTT; CDR3 protein: CASSLAGTGHTGELFF
CDR3 length: 19; D gene: TRBD1; J gene: TRBJ1-6; V gene: TRBV27; clone size: once; CDR3 DNA: TGTGCCAGCAGTTTCTGGACAGGGGGCACGGACTCCTATAATTCACCCCTCCACTTT; CDR3 protein: CASSFWTGGTDSYNSPLHF
CDR3 length: 14; D gene: .; J gene: TRBJ1-2; V gene: TRBV5-4; clone size: .; CDR3 DNA: TGTGCCAGCAGCTTGGGAGGAGGGGACTATGGCTACACCTTC; CDR3 protein: CASSLGGGDYGYTF
CDR3 length: 15; D gene: .; J gene: TRBJ2-5; V gene: TRBV6-5; clone size: .; CDR3 DNA: TGTGCCAGCAGTTTTGGCGGTATCCTACAAGAGACCCAGTACTTC; CDR3 protein: CASSFGGILQETQYF
CDR3 length: 15; D gene: TRBD1; J gene: TRBJ1-5; V gene: TRBV27; clone size: once; CDR3 DNA: TGTGCCAGCAGTCTGGACAGGGGTGGCAATCAGCCCCAGCATTTT; CDR3 protein: CASSLDRGGNQPQHF
CDR3 length: 13; D gene: .; J gene: TRBJ1-1; V gene: TRBV11-3; clone size: once; CDR3 DNA: TGTGCCAGCAGCCTCCGGGGGTACACTGAAGCTTTCTTT; CDR3 protein: CASSLRGYTEAFF
CDR3 length: 13; D gene: .; J gene: TRBJ2-1; V gene: TRBV27; clone size: .; CDR3 DNA: TGTGCCAGCAGTTTCTATGGGCGGGATGAGCAGTTCTTC; CDR3 protein: CASSFYGRDEQFF
CDR3 length: 16; D gene: .; J gene: TRBJ2-3; V gene: TRBV5-1; clone size: .; CDR3 DNA: TGCGCCAGCAGTCTAGGGGGTACAAGGGGCACAGATACGCAGTATTTT; CDR3 protein: CASSLGGTRGTDTQYF
CDR3 length: 15; D gene: TRBD1; J gene: TRBJ1-2; V gene: TRBV30; clone size: .; CDR3 DNA: TGTGCCTGGAGTGTAGGGACAGGGTCCTTATATGGCTACACCTTC; CDR3 protein: CAWSVGTGSLYGYTF
CDR3 length: 13; D gene: .; J gene: TRBJ1-5; V gene: TRBV6-5; clone size: .; CDR3 DNA: TGTGCCAGCAGTTACTTCGGGGATCAGCCCCAGCATTTT; CDR3 protein: CASSYFGDQPQHF
CDR3 length: 14; D gene: TRBD1; J gene: TRBJ2-3; V gene: TRBV28; clone size: .; CDR3 DNA: TGTGCCAGCACCGACAGGGGGCGCACAGATACGCAGTATTTT; CDR3 protein: CASTDRGRTDTQYF
CDR3 length: 16; D gene: TRBD2; J gene: TRBJ2-3; V gene: TRBV9; clone size: .; CDR3 DNA: TGTGCCAGCAGCGGAAGGACTAGCGGGGGCACAGATACGCAGTATTTT; CDR3 protein: CASSGRTSGGTDTQYF
CDR3 length: 15; D gene: .; J gene: TRBJ1-2; V gene: TRBV7-9; clone size: once; CDR3 DNA: TGTGCCAGCAGCTTAGACAGAGACGGGGTAAAAGGCTACACCTTC; CDR3 protein: CASSLDRDGVKGYTF
CDR3 length: 16; D gene: TRBD1; J gene: TRBJ1-4; V gene: TRBV18; clone size: .; CDR3 DNA: TGTGCCAGCTCACACCCGACAGGGGGCGAGATTGAAAAACTGTTTTTT; CDR3 protein: CASSHPTGGEIEKLFF
CDR3 length: 15; D gene: .; J gene: TRBJ1-3; V gene: TRBV10-1; clone size: .; CDR3 DNA: TGCGCCAGCAGTGAGTCTCCCGGGAGGGGAAACACCATATATTTT; CDR3 protein: CASSESPGRGNTIYF
CDR3 length: 15; D gene: .; J gene: TRBJ1-4; V gene: TRBV19; clone size: .; CDR3 DNA: TGTGCCAGTAGTATAACCGGAGGGGTTAATGAAAAACTGTTTTTT; CDR3 protein: CASSITGGVNEKLFF
CDR3 length: 17; D gene: .; J gene: TRBJ2-2; V gene: TRBV18; clone size: once; CDR3 DNA: TGTGCCAGCTCGCTTGATTCATGGGCTGCGAACACCGGGGAGCTGTTTTTT; CDR3 protein: CASSLDSWAANTGELFF
CDR3 length: 15; D gene: TRBD2; J gene: TRBJ2-3; V gene: TRBV5-1; clone size: .; CDR3 DNA: TGCGCCAGCAGCTTGGATCGGGGGGACACAGATACGCAGTATTTT; CDR3 protein: CASSLDRGDTDTQYF
CDR3 length: 14; D gene: .; J gene: TRBJ1-1; V gene: TRBV5-1; clone size: .; CDR3 DNA: TGCGCCAGCAGCTGGGACAACAGAAACACTGAAGCTTTCTTT; CDR3 protein: CASSWDNRNTEAFF
CDR3 length: 16; D gene: .; J gene: TRBJ2-2; V gene: TRBV30; clone size: .; CDR3 DNA: TGTGCCTGGAATGGGTTTGGCAGGGGAGACACCGGGGAGCTGTTTTTT; CDR3 protein: CAWNGFGRGDTGELFF
CDR3 length: 13; D gene: .; J gene: TRBJ1-5; V gene: TRBV5-1; clone size: once; CDR3 DNA: TGCGCCAGCAGTGTTGGGGGAGGCCAGCCCCAGCATTTT; CDR3 protein: CASSVGGGQPQHF
CDR3 length: 15; D gene: TRBD2; J gene: TRBJ2-1; V gene: TRBV11-2; clone size: few; CDR3 DNA: TGTGCCAGCAGCAACCCGACTAGCCGCTACAATGAGCAGTTCTTC; CDR3 protein: CASSNPTSRYNEQFF
CDR3 length: 15; D gene: .; J gene: TRBJ1-2; V gene: TRBV19; clone size: .; CDR3 DNA: TGTGCCATCAAGAAAGGGGCTTTTTCTAACTATGGCTACACCTTC; CDR3 protein: CAIKKGAFSNYGYTF
CDR3 length: 13; D gene: .; J gene: TRBJ2-1; V gene: TRBV29-1; clone size: .; CDR3 DNA: TGCAGCGTTTGTTTTGAACATGTTGGTGAGCAGTTCTTC; CDR3 protein: CSVCFEHVGEQFF
CDR3 length: 14; D gene: TRBD1; J gene: TRBJ2-1; V gene: TRBV9; clone size: .; CDR3 DNA: TGTGCCAGCAGCGCAGGGGGCCAGGGCAATGAGCAGTTCTTC; CDR3 protein: CASSAGGQGNEQFF
CDR3 length: 14; D gene: .; J gene: TRBJ1-2; V gene: TRBV29-1; clone size: .; CDR3 DNA: TGCAGCGTTGAAGATCCGGGGGGATACTATGGCTACACCTTC; CDR3 protein: CSVEDPGGYYGYTF
CDR3 length: 14; D gene: .; J gene: TRBJ1-2; V gene: TRBV10-3; clone size: .; CDR3 DNA: TGTGCCATCACCGAAGCCACTGAAAACTATGGCTACACCTTC; CDR3 protein: CAITEATENYGYTF
CDR3 length: 18; D gene: TRBD1; J gene: TRBJ1-6; V gene: TRBV6-1; clone size: .; CDR3 DNA: TGTGCCAGCAGCGAACACAGGACAGGCTTTAAGACTAATTCACCCCTCCACTTT; CDR3 protein: CASSEHRTGFKTNSPLHF
CDR3 length: 15; D gene: .; J gene: TRBJ2-5; V gene: TRBV5-1; clone size: once; CDR3 DNA: TGCGCCAGCAGCCCCCTGGAAGGGGTAATCGAGACCCAGTACTTC; CDR3 protein: CASSPLEGVIETQYF
CDR3 length: 13; D gene: TRBD1; J gene: TRBJ2-7; V gene: TRBV27; clone size: once; CDR3 DNA: TGTGCCAGCAGTTGGGACAGGGCCTACGAGCAGTACTTC; CDR3 protein: CASSWDRAYEQYF
CDR3 length: 16; D gene: .; J gene: TRBJ1-2; V gene: TRBV9; clone size: .; CDR3 DNA: TGTGCCAGCAGCGTAGCCCCGGGGTCAGCTAACTATGGCTACACCTTC; CDR3 protein: CASSVAPGSANYGYTF
CDR3 length: 15; D gene: TRBD1; J gene: TRBJ1-2; V gene: TRBV10-2; clone size: .; CDR3 DNA: TGCGCCAGCAGTGAGGAGGGACAGTCTTACTATGGCTACACCTTC; CDR3 protein: CASSEEGQSYYGYTF
CDR3 length: 15; D gene: TRBD2; J gene: TRBJ2-1; V gene: TRBV10-3; clone size: .; CDR3 DNA: TGTGCCATCAGTGGGTCAGCGGGGGGGCTTCATGAGCAGTTCTTC; CDR3 protein: CAISGSAGGLHEQFF
CDR3 length: 13; D gene: .; J gene: TRBJ1-2; V gene: TRBV27; clone size: .; CDR3 DNA: TGTGCCAGCAGTTTACGTCCCAGCTATGGCTACACCTTC; CDR3 protein: CASSLRPSYGYTF
CDR3 length: 18; D gene: TRBD1; J gene: TRBJ2-7; V gene: TRBV9; clone size: .; CDR3 DNA: TGTGCCAGCAGCGTATATGGGACAGGGGACCCATCCCTCTACGAGCAGTACTTC; CDR3 protein: CASSVYGTGDPSLYEQYF
CDR3 length: 15; D gene: TRBD1; J gene: TRBJ1-1; V gene: TRBV7-9; clone size: .; CDR3 DNA: TGTGCCAGCAGCTTAAGAGGGGGCGCGGGGACTGAAGCTTTCTTT; CDR3 protein: CASSLRGGAGTEAFF
CDR3 length: 14; D gene: TRBD1; J gene: TRBJ2-7; V gene: TRBV10-1; clone size: .; CDR3 DNA: TGCGCCAGCGCCCGGGACAGGGGGACCTACGAGCAGTACTTC; CDR3 protein: CASARDRGTYEQYF
CDR3 length: 19; D gene: .; J gene: TRBJ1-2; V gene: TRBV10-1; clone size: .; CDR3 DNA: TGCGCCAGCAGTGAGACGGGGGGGAATTTGTGTTTTAGCTACTATGGCTACACCTTC; CDR3 protein: CASSETGGNLCFSYYGYTF
CDR3 length: 12; D gene: .; J gene: TRBJ1-5; V gene: TRBV10-3; clone size: .; CDR3 DNA: TGTGCCACGGGGGGGGTTGATCAGCCCCAGCATTTT; CDR3 protein: CATGGVDQPQHF
CDR3 length: 14; D gene: .; J gene: TRBJ1-2; V gene: TRBV5-1; clone size: .; CDR3 DNA: TGCGCCAGCAGTTCCTCCCAGGGAGGCTATGGCTACACCTTC; CDR3 protein: CASSSSQGGYGYTF
CDR3 length: 14; D gene: .; J gene: TRBJ2-7; V gene: TRBV5-4; clone size: few; CDR3 DNA: TGTGCCAGCAGCTTGGATCAGGGGTCCTACGAGCAGTACTTC; CDR3 protein: CASSLDQGSYEQYF
CDR3 length: 13; D gene: .; J gene: TRBJ1-1; V gene: TRBV27; clone size: .; CDR3 DNA: TGTGCCAGCAGTTTTGGGGGGGTTACTGAAGCTTTCTTT; CDR3 protein: CASSFGGVTEAFF
CDR3 length: 17; D gene: TRBD1; J gene: TRBJ2-7; V gene: TRBV7-2; clone size: .; CDR3 DNA: TGTGCCAGCAGCTTAAAAGGACAGGGGGAGAACTCCTACGAGCAGTACTTC; CDR3 protein: CASSLKGQGENSYEQYF
CDR3 length: 14; D gene: TRBD1; J gene: TRBJ1-3; V gene: TRBV2; clone size: .; CDR3 DNA: TGTGCCAGCCAGTTCGGGACAGGGGACAACACCATATATTTT; CDR3 protein: CASQFGTGDNTIYF
CDR3 length: 15; D gene: .; J gene: TRBJ1-2; V gene: TRBV2; clone size: .; CDR3 DNA: TGTGCCAGCAGTGAAACCAAGTGGCCTAACTATGGCTACACCTTC; CDR3 protein: CASSETKWPNYGYTF
CDR3 length: 15; D gene: TRBD1; J gene: TRBJ1-6; V gene: TRBV7-8; clone size: few; CDR3 DNA: TGTGCCAGCAGCTTCCACCGGGACAGGGATTCACCCCTCCACTTT; CDR3 protein: CASSFHRDRDSPLHF